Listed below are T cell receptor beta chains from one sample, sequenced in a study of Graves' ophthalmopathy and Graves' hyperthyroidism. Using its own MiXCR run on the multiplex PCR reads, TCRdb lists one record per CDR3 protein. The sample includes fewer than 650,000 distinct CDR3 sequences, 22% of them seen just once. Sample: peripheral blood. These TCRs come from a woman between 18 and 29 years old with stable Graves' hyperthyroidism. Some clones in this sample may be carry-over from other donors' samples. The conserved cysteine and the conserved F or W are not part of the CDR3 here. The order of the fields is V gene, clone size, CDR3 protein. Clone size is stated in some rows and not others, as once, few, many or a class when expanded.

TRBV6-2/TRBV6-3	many	ASNWLRAGELF
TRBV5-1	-	ATRGTGELF
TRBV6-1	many	ASSQTGNNQPQH
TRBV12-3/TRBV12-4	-	ASTLGRERYSNQPQH
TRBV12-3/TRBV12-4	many	ASSLRIDPEAEAF
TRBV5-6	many	ASGQGAGANVLT
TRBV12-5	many	ASDLQLEAF
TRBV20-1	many	SAGGQGGNQPQH
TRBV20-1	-	SARGGLEAGNTIY
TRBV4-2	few	ASSQGLPNGPEGIKETQY
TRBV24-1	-	ATAGQGDDYGYT
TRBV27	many	ASSLAWEDYEQY
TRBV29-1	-	SVGGTGAYEQY
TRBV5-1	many	ASSLDGGRSF
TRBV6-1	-	ASISAPRGPDQPQH
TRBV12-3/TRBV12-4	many	ASSPDPGEQY
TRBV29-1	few	SVVYSVGTEAF
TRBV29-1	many	SVDSATSKEDGYT
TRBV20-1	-	SARVGGYYEQY
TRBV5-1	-	ASSLGPGDGNTIY
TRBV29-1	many	SVETSGGGETQY
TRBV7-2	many	ASSQPTGPPQH
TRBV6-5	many	ASSYSYSQGAHEQY
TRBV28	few	ASSSLDRPNSPLH
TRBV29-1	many	SVRDGNNYGYT
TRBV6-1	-	ASSRFPGELF
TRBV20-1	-	SATAHGTGVETQY
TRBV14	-	ASSQDPTSGSSYEQY
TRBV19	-	ASSRVNSGANVLT
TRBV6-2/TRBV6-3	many	ASSYNEGGLETQY
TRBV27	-	ASSLTTGNYYGYT